This TCR beta chain was captured in a study of blood T cell repertoires in COVID-19. Study information: Nucleic acid was either cDNA or gDNA, and it came from T cells, B-cell-depleted T cells, or PBMCs.

Data came from immunoSEQ multiplex PCR; TCRdb stores just in-frame clones and leaves some out. The table includes approximately 500,000 clones, about 88% detected once. Germline assignment: CDR1 SGHVS and CDR2 FQNEAQ. CDR3 length: 15 amino acids. Deletions cut 2 bases from V and 6 bases from J, with 13 bases between. Seattle patient enrollment occurred during active infection, with longitudinal follow-up thereafter. The gene calls are TRBV7-8 and TRBJ2-2, with a weak D call TRBD1 (5 bases). Sequenced sample: peripheral blood. The TCR was taken from a man in his late teens or twenties with COVID-19, enrolled during active disease. CDR3 in DNA: TGTGCCAGCAGCTTACAGGGATGGGGCGCCGGGGAGCTGTTTTTT. This gives the protein CASSLQGWGAGELFF.